The T cell receptor (beta chain) described here comes from a study of T cell changes during pregnancy in multiple sclerosis. Some clones are missing from TCRdb's copy, which holds only in-frame ones; the method was immunoSEQ multiplex PCR. Among about 98,000 clones listed, 92% were seen once. The V gene end was trimmed by 8 bases and the J gene end by 4 bases; junction bases not matched to a gene: 3. The germline CDR1 and CDR2 sequences are LNHNV and YYDKDF (reference sequence). The CDR3 has 12 residues. The specimen comprised peripheral blood, sampled after pregnancy. The V and J genes are TRBV15 and TRBJ2-7; 9 bases map to TRBD1. This TCR derives from a female donor in good health, enrolled as a control in a pregnancy study. CDR3 sequence: CATRTGDYEQYF. The CDR3 region has the DNA TGTGCCACCCGGACAGGGGATTACGAGCAGTACTTC.